The clone carrying this TCR beta chain was seen a few times. The antigen remains unidentified. This sample was included in a study of T-cell memory formation after mild COVID-19. Study results and limitations: Clones contracting across day 15 to 85 had a balanced CD4/CD8 profile; later expanding clones leaned CD4+.

TCRdb used MiXCR to reprocess the 5' RACE reads, holding one entry per CDR3 protein. The sample carries a few hundred thousand distinct CDR3 sequences, around 21% recorded once. The source is an adult woman who had mild COVID-19 (a few samples of this study predate the infection). Cell type and time point are not known. The sequenced material came from PBMCs or a T cell subset sorted from them (not recorded which).

In DNA form, the CDR3 reads TGTGCCAGCAGCCCAATTCAAGCCGGTCAAGAGACCCAGTACTTC. This codes for CASSPIQAGQETQYF. The V gene is TRBV14, the J gene TRBJ2-5; D is unclear. Germline V gene data show CDR1 as SGHDN and CDR2 as FVKESK. Trimming shortened V by 4 bases and J by 2 bases, and 14 bases separated the two germline ends. This CDR3 spans 15 amino acids.